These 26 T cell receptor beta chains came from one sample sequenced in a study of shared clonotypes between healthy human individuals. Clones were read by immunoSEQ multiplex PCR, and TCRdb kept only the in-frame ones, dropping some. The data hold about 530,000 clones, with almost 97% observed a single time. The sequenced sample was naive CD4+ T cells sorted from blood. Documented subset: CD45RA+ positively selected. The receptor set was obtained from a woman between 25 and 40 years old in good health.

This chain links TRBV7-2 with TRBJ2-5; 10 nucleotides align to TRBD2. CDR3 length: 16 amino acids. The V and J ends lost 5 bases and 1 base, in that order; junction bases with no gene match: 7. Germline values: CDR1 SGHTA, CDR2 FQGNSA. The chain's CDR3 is CASSLRLAGSQETQYF. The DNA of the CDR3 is TGTGCCAGCAGCCTCAGACTAGCGGGTAGCCAAGAGACCCAGTACTTC.

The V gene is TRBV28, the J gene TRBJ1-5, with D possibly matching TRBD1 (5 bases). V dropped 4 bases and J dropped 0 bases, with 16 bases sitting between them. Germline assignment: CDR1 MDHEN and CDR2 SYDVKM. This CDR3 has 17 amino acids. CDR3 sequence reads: CASSYAGSGVSNQPQHF. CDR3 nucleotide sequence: TGTGCCAGCAGTTACGCAGGGAGCGGAGTTAGCAATCAGCCCCAGCATTTT.

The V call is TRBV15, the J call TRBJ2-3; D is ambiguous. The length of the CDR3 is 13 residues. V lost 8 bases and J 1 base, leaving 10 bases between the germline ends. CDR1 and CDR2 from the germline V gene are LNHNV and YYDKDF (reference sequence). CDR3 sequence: CATGEWGTDTQYF. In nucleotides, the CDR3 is TGTGCCACCGGGGAATGGGGCACAGATACGCAGTATTTT.

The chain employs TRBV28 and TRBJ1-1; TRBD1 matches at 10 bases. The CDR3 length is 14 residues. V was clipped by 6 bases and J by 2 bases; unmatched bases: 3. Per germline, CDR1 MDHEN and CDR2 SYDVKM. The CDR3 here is CASSPTGGNTEAFF. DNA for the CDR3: TGTGCCAGCAGCCCGACAGGGGGCAACACTGAAGCTTTCTTT. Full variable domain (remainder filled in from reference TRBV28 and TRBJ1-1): DVKVTQSSRYLVKRTGEKVFLECVQDMDHENMFWYRQDPGLGLRLIYFSYDVKMKEKGDIPEGYSVSREKKERFSLILESASTNQTSMYLCASSPTGGNTEAFFGQGTRLTVV.

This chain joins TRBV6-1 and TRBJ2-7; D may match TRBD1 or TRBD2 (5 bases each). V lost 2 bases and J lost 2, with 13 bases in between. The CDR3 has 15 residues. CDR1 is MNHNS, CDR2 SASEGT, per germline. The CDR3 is CASSEMGTSPYEQYF. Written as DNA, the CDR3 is TGTGCCAGCAGTGAAATGGGGACGAGTCCCTACGAGCAGTACTTC.

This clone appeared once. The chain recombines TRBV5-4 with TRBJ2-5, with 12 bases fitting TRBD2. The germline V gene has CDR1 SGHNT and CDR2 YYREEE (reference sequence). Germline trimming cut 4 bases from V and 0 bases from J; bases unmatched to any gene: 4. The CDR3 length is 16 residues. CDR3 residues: CASSARLAGDQETQYF. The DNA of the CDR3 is TGTGCCAGCAGCGCGCGACTAGCGGGGGACCAAGAGACCCAGTACTTC.

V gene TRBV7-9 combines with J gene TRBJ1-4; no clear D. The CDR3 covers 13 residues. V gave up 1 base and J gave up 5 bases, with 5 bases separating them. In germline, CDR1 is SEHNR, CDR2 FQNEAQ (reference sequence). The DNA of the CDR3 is TGTGCCAGCAGCTTAGTCGAAAATGAAAAACTGTTTTTT. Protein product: CASSLVENEKLFF.

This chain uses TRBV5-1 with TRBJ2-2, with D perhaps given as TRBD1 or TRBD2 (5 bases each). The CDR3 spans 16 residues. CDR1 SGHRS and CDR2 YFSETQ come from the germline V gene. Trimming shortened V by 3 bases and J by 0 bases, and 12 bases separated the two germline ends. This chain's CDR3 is CASSSRDATNTGELFF. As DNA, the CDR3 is TGCGCCAGCAGCTCCCGGGACGCCACGAACACCGGGGAGCTGTTTTTT.

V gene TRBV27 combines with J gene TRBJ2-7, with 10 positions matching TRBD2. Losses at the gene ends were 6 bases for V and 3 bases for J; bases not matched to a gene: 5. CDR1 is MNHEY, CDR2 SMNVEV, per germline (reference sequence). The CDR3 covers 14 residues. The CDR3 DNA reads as TGTGCCAGCAGGGGTAGCGGGAGGCTCTACGAGCAGTACTTC. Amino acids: CASRGSGRLYEQYF.

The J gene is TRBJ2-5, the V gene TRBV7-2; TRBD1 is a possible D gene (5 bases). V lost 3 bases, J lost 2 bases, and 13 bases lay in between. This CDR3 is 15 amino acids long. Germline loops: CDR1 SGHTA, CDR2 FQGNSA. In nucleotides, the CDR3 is TGTGCCAGCAGCTTGATTAGGGGAAGTCAAGAGACCCAGTACTTC. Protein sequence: CASSLIRGSQETQYF.

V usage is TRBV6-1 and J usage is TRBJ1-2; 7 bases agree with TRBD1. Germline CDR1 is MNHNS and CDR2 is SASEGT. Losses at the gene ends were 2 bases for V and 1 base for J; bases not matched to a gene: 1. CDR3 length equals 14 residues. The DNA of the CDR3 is TGTGCCAGCAGTGAAAACAGGGGTAACTATGGCTACACCTTC. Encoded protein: CASSENRGNYGYTF.

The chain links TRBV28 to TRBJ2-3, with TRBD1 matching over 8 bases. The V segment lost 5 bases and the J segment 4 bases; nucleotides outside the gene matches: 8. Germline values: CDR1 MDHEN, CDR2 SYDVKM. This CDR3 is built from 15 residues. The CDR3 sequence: CASSPPYRGADTQYF. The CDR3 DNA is TGTGCCAGCAGTCCCCCCTACAGGGGGGCAGATACGCAGTATTTT.

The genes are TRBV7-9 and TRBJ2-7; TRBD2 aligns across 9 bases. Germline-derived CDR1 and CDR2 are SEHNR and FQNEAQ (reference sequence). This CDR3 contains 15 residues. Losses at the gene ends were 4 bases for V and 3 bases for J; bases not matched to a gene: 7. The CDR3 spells CASSSGTSRGYEQYF. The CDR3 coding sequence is TGTGCCAGCAGCTCCGGGACTAGCAGAGGCTACGAGCAGTACTTC.

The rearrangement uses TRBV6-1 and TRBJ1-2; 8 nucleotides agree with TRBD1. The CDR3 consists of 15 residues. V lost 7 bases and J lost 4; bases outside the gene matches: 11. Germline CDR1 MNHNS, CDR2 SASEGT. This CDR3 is CASTEAGGDVYGYTF. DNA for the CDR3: TGTGCCAGCACCGAAGCAGGGGGCGATGTCTATGGCTACACCTTC.

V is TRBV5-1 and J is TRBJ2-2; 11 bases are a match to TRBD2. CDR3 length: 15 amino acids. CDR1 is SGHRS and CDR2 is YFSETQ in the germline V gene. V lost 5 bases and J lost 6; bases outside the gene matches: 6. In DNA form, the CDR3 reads TGCGCCAGCAGTCCAGTAGCGGGAGGGCCCGGGGAGCTGTTTTTT. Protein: CASSPVAGGPGELFF.

In nucleotides, the CDR3 is TGTGCCAGCAGATCAATGGGATACGGGAAGGCAGATACGCAGTATTTT. As protein: CASRSMGYGKADTQYF. This chain uses TRBV7-2 with TRBJ2-3; D is possibly TRBD2 (5 bases). CDR1 and CDR2 (germline): SGHTA, FQGNSA. This CDR3 region has 16 residues. Trimming removed 6 bases from V and 4 bases from J, with 20 bases in between.

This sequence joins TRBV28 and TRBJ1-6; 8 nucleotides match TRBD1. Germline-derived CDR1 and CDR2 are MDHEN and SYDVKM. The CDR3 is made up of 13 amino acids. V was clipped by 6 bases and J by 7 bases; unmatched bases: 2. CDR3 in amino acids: CASRRQGNSPLHF. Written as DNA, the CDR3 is TGTGCCAGCAGGCGACAGGGGAATTCACCCCTCCACTTT.

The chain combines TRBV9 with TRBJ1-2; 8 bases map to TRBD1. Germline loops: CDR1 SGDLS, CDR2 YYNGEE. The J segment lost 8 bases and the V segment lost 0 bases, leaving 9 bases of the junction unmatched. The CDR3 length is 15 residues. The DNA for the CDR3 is TGTGCCAGCAGCGTAGCTATCGGACAGGGATACGGCTACACCTTC. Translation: CASSVAIGQGYGYTF.

The CDR3 spells CATSSDPQGAYNTGELFF. The CDR3 DNA reads as TGTGCCACCAGCAGCGACCCACAGGGGGCTTACAACACCGGGGAGCTGTTTTTT. The rearrangement joins TRBV15 to TRBJ2-2; 9 nucleotides align to TRBD1. Per germline, CDR1 LNHNV and CDR2 YYDKDF (reference sequence). After removal of 3 bases from V and 2 bases from J, the junction contained 10 bases not matched to a gene. CDR3 size: 18 residues.

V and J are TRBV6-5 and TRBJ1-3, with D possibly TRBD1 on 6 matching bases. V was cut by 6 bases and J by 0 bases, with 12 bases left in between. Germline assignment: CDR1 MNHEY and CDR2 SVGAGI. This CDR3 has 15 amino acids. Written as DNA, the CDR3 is TGTGCCAGCAGACCCGACAGGATCTCTGGAAACACCATATATTTT. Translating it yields CASRPDRISGNTIYF.

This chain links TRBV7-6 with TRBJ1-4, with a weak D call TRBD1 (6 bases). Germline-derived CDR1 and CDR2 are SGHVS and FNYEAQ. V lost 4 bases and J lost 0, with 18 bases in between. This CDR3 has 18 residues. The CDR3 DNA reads TGTGCCAGCAGCTCGAAAGACAGGTACTTTGCAACTAATGAAAAACTGTTTTTT. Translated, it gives CASSSKDRYFATNEKLFF.

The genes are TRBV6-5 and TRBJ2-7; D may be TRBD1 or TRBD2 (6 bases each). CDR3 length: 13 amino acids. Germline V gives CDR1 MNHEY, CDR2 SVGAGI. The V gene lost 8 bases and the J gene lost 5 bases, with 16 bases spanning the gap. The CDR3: CASRGTPRNEQYF. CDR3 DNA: TGTGCCAGCCGGGGGACACCCCGGAACGAGCAGTACTTC.

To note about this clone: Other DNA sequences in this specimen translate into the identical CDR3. CDR3 bases: TGTGCCAGCTCAGAGTACGAGCAGTACTTC. Amino acids: CASSEYEQYF. The chain is built from TRBV6-1 and TRBJ2-7; no firm D call. Trimming removed 8 bases at V and 4 bases at J, with 6 bases between. The CDR3 length is 10 residues. Germline V gives CDR1 MNHNS, CDR2 SASEGT.

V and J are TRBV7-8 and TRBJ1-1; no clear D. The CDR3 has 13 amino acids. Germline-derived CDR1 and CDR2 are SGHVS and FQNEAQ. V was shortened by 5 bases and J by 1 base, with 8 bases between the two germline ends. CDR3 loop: CASSGKGNTEAFF. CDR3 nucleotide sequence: TGTGCCAGCAGCGGGAAGGGGAACACTGAAGCTTTCTTT.

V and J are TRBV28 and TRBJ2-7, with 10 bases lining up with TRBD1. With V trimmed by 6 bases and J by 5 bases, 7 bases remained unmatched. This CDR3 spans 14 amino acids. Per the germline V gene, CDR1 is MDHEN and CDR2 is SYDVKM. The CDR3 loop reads CASRSGQGEHEQYF. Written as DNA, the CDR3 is TGTGCCAGCAGGTCTGGACAGGGGGAGCACGAGCAGTACTTC.

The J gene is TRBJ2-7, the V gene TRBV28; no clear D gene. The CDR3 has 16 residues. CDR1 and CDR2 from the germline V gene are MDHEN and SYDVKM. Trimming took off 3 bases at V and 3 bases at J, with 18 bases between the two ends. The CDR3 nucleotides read TGTGCCAGCAGTTTGGGTGGCCCTTTCCCTTTCTACGAGCAGTACTTC. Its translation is CASSLGGPFPFYEQYF.